Below are 5 T cell receptor beta chains sequenced from a single sample in a study of T cells in Graves' hyperthyroidism and ophthalmopathy. Amplified TCR beta CDR3 regions came from RNA transcripts. The study used the HTBI primer set for a first-round RT-PCR of the TCR CDR3. TCRdb re-called the multiplex PCR reads with MiXCR, one entry per CDR3 protein. The sample shows about half a million distinct CDR3 sequences, around 15% of them seen only once. Sequencing was performed on blood. The receptor set was obtained from a woman aged 25 to 39 with Graves' ophthalmopathy.

This clonotype was picked up a small number of times. V gene TRBV20-1 combines with J gene TRBJ2-7; 11 bases match TRBD2. CDR1 and CDR2 (germline): DFQATT, SNEGSKA (reference sequence). This CDR3 contains 15 residues. J gave up 4 bases and V 5 bases, and 10 bases lay outside the gene matches. The CDR3 coding sequence is TGCAGTGCTCTAAGAACTAGCGGGAGTGGGTACGAGCAGTACTTC. Translating it yields CSALRTSGSGYEQYF.

CDR3 sequence reads: CSVVGSLAGSFEQFF. In nucleotides, the CDR3 is TGCAGCGTGGTAGGGAGTCTAGCGGGATCATTTGAGCAGTTCTTC. The chain employs TRBV29-1 and TRBJ2-1; 9 nucleotides align to TRBD2. Unmatched junction bases numbered 15, after V lost 6 bases and J lost 9 bases. From germline, CDR1 is SQVTM and CDR2 ANQGSEA. This CDR3 spans 15 amino acids.

This clonotype was found many times. The chain couples TRBV28 to TRBJ1-2, with 8 bases that match TRBD1. The germline gives CDR1 MDHEN, CDR2 SYDVKM. V trimming: 8 bases; J trimming: 3 bases; junction bases outside the gene matches: 2. CDR3 size: 12 residues. The CDR3 region has the DNA TGTGCCAGCCTGGGACAGGACTATGGCTACACCTTC. Translating gives CASLGQDYGYTF.

The chain recombines TRBV20-1 with TRBJ1-4; 9 nucleotides line up with TRBD1. Germline V gene data show CDR1 as DFQATT and CDR2 as SNEGSKA (reference sequence). CDR3 length: 15 residues. The J segment lost 8 bases and the V segment lost 1 base, leaving 8 bases of the junction unmatched. CDR3 residues: CSARAPGTGREKLFF. CDR3 nucleotide sequence: TGCAGTGCTAGAGCCCCCGGGACAGGGCGGGAAAAACTGTTTTTT.

This chain joins TRBV6-2 or TRBV6-3 and TRBJ2-2; 15 bases agree with TRBD2. The ends lost 6 bases at V and 6 bases at J; junction bases unmatched: 8. The CDR3 consists of 17 residues. CDR1 is MNHEY and CDR2 is SVGEGT in the germline V gene. The CDR3: CASRRPGTSGRPGELFF. The CDR3 DNA sequence: TGTGCCAGCAGACGTCCCGGGACTAGCGGGAGGCCCGGGGAGCTGTTTTTT.